This T cell receptor beta chain was obtained from a study of T cells after yellow fever vaccination. TCRdb reanalysed the 5' RACE reads using MiXCR and keeps one entry per CDR3 protein. This table holds a few hundred thousand distinct CDR3 sequences, 3% to 4.5% found once. This clonotype was counted many times. Its matching antigen is unknown. General study findings and limits: Clonotype sharing between CD4 and CD8 compartments was small.

The ends lost 3 bases at V and 4 bases at J; junction bases unmatched: 5. Germline CDR1 and CDR2: LGHNA and YNFKEQ. This CDR3 contains 14 residues. The receptor's source is a man aged 18 to 29 who received the YFV17D yellow fever vaccine. The material was PBMCs, obtained 5 days after the yellow fever booster vaccination. This chain links TRBV4-2 with TRBJ1-2; 7 bases are shared with TRBD1. The CDR3 here is CASSQGGTAYGYTF. The CDR3 nucleotides are TGTGCCAGCAGCCAGGGCGGGACAGCCTATGGCTACACCTTC.